This T cell receptor beta chain was recovered during a study of shared clonotypes between healthy human individuals. Across the study: A donor's plate count was three for CD4 naive and three for CD4 memory; CD8 naive had two and CD8 memory one.

Of note for this clone: Antigen specificity is unknown.

Whole-study results and caveats: Sharing across four donors was highest in naive CD4 (around 5%) and lowest in memory CD8 (roughly 0.4%).

The trim removed 6 bases at V and 3 bases at J, leaving 10 bases unmatched. CDR1 SNHLY and CDR2 FYNNEI come from the germline V gene. This CDR3 has 16 amino acids. CD8 cells regarded as naive lacked CD45RO, were positively chosen for CCR7, and omitted terminally differentiated effector memory CD45RA+ cells. Donors comprised only Caucasian adults living in Nashville, Tennessee. Assay used: immunoSEQ multiplex PCR; TCRdb lists only in-frame clones, some missing. The table includes about 2.1 million clones, 93% detected once. The sequenced material came from naive CD8+ T cells from PBMCs. J is TRBJ1-1 and V is TRBV2; TRBD1 matches 10 bases. The TCR was taken from a man between 18 and 35 years old in good health. Some clones in this sample may be carry-over from other donors' samples. CDR3 sequence reads: CASRNDRDRGDTEAFF. In nucleotides, the CDR3 is TGTGCCAGCAGGAACGACAGGGACAGGGGTGACACTGAAGCTTTCTTT.